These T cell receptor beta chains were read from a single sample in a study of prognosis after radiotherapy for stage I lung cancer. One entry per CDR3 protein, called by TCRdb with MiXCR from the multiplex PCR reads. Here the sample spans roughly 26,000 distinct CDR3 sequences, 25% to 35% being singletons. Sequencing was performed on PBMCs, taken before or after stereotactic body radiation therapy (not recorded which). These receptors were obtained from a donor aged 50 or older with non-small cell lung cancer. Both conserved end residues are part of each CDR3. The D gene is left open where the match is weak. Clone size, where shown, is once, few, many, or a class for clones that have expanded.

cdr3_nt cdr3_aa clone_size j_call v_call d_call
TGCGCCAGCAGCTTTGGGGGGGTCGGAACTGAAGCTTTCTTT CASSFGGVGTEAFF many TRBJ1-1 TRBV5-1 NA
TGTGCCAGCAGGCCTCAAATCGACACCGGGGAGCTGTTTTTT CASRPQIDTGELFF many TRBJ2-2 TRBV6-1 NA
TGTGCCAGCAGTCCCCCGGGGCGCAAAGCTTTCTTT CASSPPGRKAFF many TRBJ1-1 TRBV28 NA
TGTGCCACTCAGGGCGAAAACTATGGCTACACCTTC CATQGENYGYTF NA TRBJ1-2 TRBV12-3/TRBV12-4 NA
TGTGCCTGGAGTCTGAAGGGACCGAATGAGCAGTTCTTC CAWSLKGPNEQFF many TRBJ2-1 TRBV30 NA
TGTGCCAGCAGTTGGGGCAGGGAATACGAGCAGTACTTC CASSWGREYEQYF few TRBJ2-7 TRBV28 NA
TGTGCCAGCAGTTACTCGCGTTGGAGAGGAACCGGGGAGCTGTTTTTT CASSYSRWRGTGELFF NA TRBJ2-2 TRBV6-6 NA
TGCGCCAGCAGCGGGGGAGGGAAGGACTATGGCTACACCTTC CASSGGGKDYGYTF many TRBJ1-2 TRBV5-1 NA
TGCAGTGCTAGAGAAGCCCCGCGTAGCGGGACTTCCTACAATGAGCAGTTCTTC CSAREAPRSGTSYNEQFF medium-sized TRBJ2-1 TRBV20-1 TRBD2
TGCAGTCAGGAGGATAGCGGGACAGCGGCAGATACGCAGTATTTT CSQEDSGTAADTQYF many TRBJ2-3 TRBV20-1 NA
TGTGCCAGCAGTGAATGGCGGGGGAAGCAAGAGACCCAGTACTTC CASSEWRGKQETQYF many TRBJ2-5 TRBV25-1 TRBD2
TGTGCCAGCAGTCTGACTAGCGGAGTCCACAATGAGCAGTTCTTC CASSLTSGVHNEQFF many TRBJ2-1 TRBV12-3/TRBV12-4 TRBD2
TGTGCCAGCAGTTTATCGGGGCATGGCTACACCTTC CASSLSGHGYTF many TRBJ1-2 TRBV27 NA
TGCAGTGCTGGACAGGGCGTGTCGGATCAGCCCCAGCATTTT CSAGQGVSDQPQHF many TRBJ1-5 TRBV20-1 TRBD1
TGCGCCAGCGGGGCGTGGAAGCGGGGATCTACCGGGGAGCTGTTTTTT CASGAWKRGSTGELFF many TRBJ2-2 TRBV10-2 TRBD2
TGTGCCAGCAGCCAAGACGGGCCAGCAGGCCTAGAAGGGGACTATGGCTACACCTTC CASSQDGPAGLEGDYGYTF NA TRBJ1-2 TRBV14 NA
TGTGCCAGCAGTTCCGGGGACAGGACCCCAGGGGAGCAGTTCTTC CASSSGDRTPGEQFF many TRBJ2-1 TRBV6-5 TRBD1
TGTGCCAGCTCCCCCTCCGTCGGGAACACTGAAGCTTTCTTT CASSPSVGNTEAFF many TRBJ1-1 TRBV18 NA
TGCGCCAGCAGCTCGGACAGCCACTATGGCTACACCTTC CASSSDSHYGYTF many TRBJ1-2 TRBV5-1 NA
TGCGCCAGCAGCATCACAGCGTACCAAGAGACCCAGTACTTC CASSITAYQETQYF many TRBJ2-5 TRBV4-1 NA
TGTGCCAGCAGCCAGGACGGACTACTTAGCGGGGAGCTGTTTTTT CASSQDGLLSGELFF once TRBJ2-2 TRBV12-3/TRBV12-4 NA
TGTGCCAGCAGTTTGACTAGCGGGAGAAATGAGCAGTTCTTC CASSLTSGRNEQFF NA TRBJ2-1 TRBV2 TRBD2
TGTGCCAGCAGTACTACACAGGGTAGGGAGACCCAGTACTTC CASSTTQGRETQYF many TRBJ2-5 TRBV6-1 NA
TGTGCCAGCAGCACGCAGCCCGGGGGCCCTAGCACAGATACGCAGTATTTT CASSTQPGGPSTDTQYF many TRBJ2-3 TRBV7-8 NA
TGTGCCAGCAGCCCCCGTGAGGGCAGGGAGAAAGGGGCCAACGTCCTGACTTTC CASSPREGREKGANVLTF many TRBJ2-6 TRBV9 NA
TGTGCCTGGGGACAGGCCCGATACTCCTACGAGCAGTACTTC CAWGQARYSYEQYF many TRBJ2-7 TRBV30 TRBD1
TGCGCCAGCAGCTTGGCCAACTTGAACACTGAAGCTTTCTTT CASSLANLNTEAFF many TRBJ1-1 TRBV5-1 NA
TGTGCCAGCAGCCACTGGGGAGGGGCGCGAGAGCGGTACTTC CASSHWGGARERYF NA TRBJ2-7 TRBV14 TRBD2
TGTGCCAGCAGCTCCGGGGGGGGGCAAGTAGATACGCAGTATTTT CASSSGGGQVDTQYF many TRBJ2-3 TRBV11-2 TRBD2
TGCGCCAGCAGCTTGGGTGTGAACACCGGGGAGCTGTTTTTT CASSLGVNTGELFF many TRBJ2-2 TRBV5-1 NA
TGCAGCGTTGAAGGGTTGCGGGGGCCCCGAAGTGCGCAGTATTTT CSVEGLRGPRSAQYF many TRBJ2-3 TRBV29-1 NA
TGTGCCAGCAGCCCCGCTGCGGGACTAGCGTTGGGGCCGGGTACGCAGTATTTT CASSPAAGLALGPGTQYF NA TRBJ2-3 TRBV7-3 TRBD2
TGTGCCAGCATGTTGGTGCAAGGGGGCTCCTACGAGCAGTACTTC CASMLVQGGSYEQYF many TRBJ2-7 TRBV6-1 NA
TGTGCCAGCAGTTTAGGCGGGACAGCAAGCTACGAGCAGTACTTC CASSLGGTASYEQYF many TRBJ2-7 TRBV27 NA
TGTGCCAGCAGTTTATGGGGCAGAGACACAGATACGCAGTATTTT CASSLWGRDTDTQYF many TRBJ2-3 TRBV28 NA
TGCAGTGCTAGAGACAGAAGGTTTGGGGGAAGTTCACCCCTCCACTTT CSARDRRFGGSSPLHF many TRBJ1-6 TRBV20-1 NA
TGTGCCTGGAGTACAGAAGGGACGAGGGGTTCCTACACCTTC CAWSTEGTRGSYTF many TRBJ1-2 TRBV30 NA
TGCGCCAGCAGCTTGGCCGGGACAGAAAAAGAGACCCAGTACTTC CASSLAGTEKETQYF many TRBJ2-5 TRBV5-1 TRBD1
TGTTCCAGTAGTAGCAGGGACATCTCCTACGAGCAGTACTTC CSSSSRDISYEQYF NA TRBJ2-7 TRBV19 NA
TGTGCCAGCAGCCAAGGGGACGTCAGGTACGAGCAGTACTTC CASSQGDVRYEQYF many TRBJ2-7 TRBV3-1 NA
TGCAGCGGCGACGACAGGGGAGAGACCCAGTACTTC CSGDDRGETQYF NA TRBJ2-5 TRBV29-1 TRBD1